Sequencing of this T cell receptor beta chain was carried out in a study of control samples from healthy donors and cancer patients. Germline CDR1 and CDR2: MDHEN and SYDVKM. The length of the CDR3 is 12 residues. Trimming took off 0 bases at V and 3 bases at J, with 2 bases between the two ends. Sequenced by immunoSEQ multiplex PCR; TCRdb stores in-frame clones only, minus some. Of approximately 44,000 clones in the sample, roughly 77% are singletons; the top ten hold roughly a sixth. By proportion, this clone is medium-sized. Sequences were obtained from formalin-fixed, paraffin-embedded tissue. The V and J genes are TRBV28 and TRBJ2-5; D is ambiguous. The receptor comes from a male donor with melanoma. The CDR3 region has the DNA TGTGCCAGCAGTTTATGGGAAGAGACCCAGTACTTC. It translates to CASSLWEETQYF.